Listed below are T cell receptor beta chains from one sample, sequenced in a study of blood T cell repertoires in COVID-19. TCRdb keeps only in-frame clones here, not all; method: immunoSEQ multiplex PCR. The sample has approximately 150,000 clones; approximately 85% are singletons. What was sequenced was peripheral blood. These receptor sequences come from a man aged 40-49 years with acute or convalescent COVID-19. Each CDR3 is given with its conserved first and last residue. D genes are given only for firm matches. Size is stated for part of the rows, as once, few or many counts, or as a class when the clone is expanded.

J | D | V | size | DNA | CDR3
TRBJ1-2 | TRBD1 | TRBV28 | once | TGTGCCAGCAGTTCCAACAGGGGGCGCCCCTATGGCTACACCTTC | CASSSNRGRPYGYTF
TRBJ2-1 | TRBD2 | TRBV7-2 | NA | TGTGCCAGCAGCTCGGGACTAGCGGGGGAGCCCTCCTACAATGAGCAGTTCTTC | CASSSGLAGEPSYNEQFF
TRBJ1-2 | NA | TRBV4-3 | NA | TGCGCCAGCAGCCAAGACGGGGGTTCGGATGGCTACACCTTC | CASSQDGGSDGYTF
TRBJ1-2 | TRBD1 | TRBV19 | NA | TGTGCCAGTAATCCGGGACAGAACTCTGGTGGCTACACCTTC | CASNPGQNSGGYTF
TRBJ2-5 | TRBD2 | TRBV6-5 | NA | TGTGCCAGCAGCCTCGGGACTAGCGAAGAGACCCAGTACTTC | CASSLGTSEETQYF
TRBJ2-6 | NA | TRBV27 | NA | TGTGCCAGCAGTTTCCAGGGGTCTGGGGCCAACGTCCTGACTTTC | CASSFQGSGANVLTF
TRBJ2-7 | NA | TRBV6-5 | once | TGTGCCAGCAGTTACAGCGCCGACTACGAGCAGTACTTC | CASSYSADYEQYF
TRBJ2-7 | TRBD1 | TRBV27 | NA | TGTGCCAGCAAAAGGACAGGGGAGTTTACCTACGAGCAGTACTTC | CASKRTGEFTYEQYF
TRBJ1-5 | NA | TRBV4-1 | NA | TGCGCCAGCAGCCTTTATAGCAATCAGCCCCAGCATTTT | CASSLYSNQPQHF
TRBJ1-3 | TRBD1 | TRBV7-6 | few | TGTGCCAGCAGCTCTGACAGGGGGCGCGGAAACACCATATATTTT | CASSSDRGRGNTIYF
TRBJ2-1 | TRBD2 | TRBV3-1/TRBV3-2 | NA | TGTGCCAGCAGCCGCTATGTCGGGACTAGCTCGTTCTTC | CASSRYVGTSSFF
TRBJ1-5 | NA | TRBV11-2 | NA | TGTGCCAGCAGCTTAGGGGCTTATAGCAATCAGCCCCAGCATTTT | CASSLGAYSNQPQHF
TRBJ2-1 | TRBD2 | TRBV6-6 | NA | TGTGCCAGCAGCTCTCTAGCGGGGGATTACAATGAGCAGTTCTTC | CASSSLAGDYNEQFF
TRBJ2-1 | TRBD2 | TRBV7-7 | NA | TGTGCTAGCAGCCCCTATATAGCGGGGGGGAAGGAGAATGAGCAGTTCTTC | CASSPYIAGGKENEQFF
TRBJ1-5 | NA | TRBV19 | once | TGTGCCAGTAGTGGCTTAACAGGGAGTAGCAATCAGCCCCAGCATTTT | CASSGLTGSSNQPQHF
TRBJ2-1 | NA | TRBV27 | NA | TGTGCCAGCAGTTTATTATCGGGGTCCTCCGGAGAGCAGTTCTTC | CASSLLSGSSGEQFF
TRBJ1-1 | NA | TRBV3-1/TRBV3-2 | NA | TGTGCCAGCAGCCAAGGGCCGAACACTGAAGCTTTCTTT | CASSQGPNTEAFF
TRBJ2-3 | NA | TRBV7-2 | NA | TGTGCCAGCAGCGTATCTAGCACAGATACGCAGTATTTT | CASSVSSTDTQYF
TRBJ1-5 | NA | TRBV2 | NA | TGTGCCAGCAGTATCAGGGGCAATCAGCCCCAGCATTTT | CASSIRGNQPQHF
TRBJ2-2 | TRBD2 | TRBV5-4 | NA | TGTGCCAGCAGCTTGATGCAGCGGGGGGCCACCGGGGAGCTGTTTTTT | CASSLMQRGATGELFF
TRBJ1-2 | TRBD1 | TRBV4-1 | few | TGCGCCAGCAGCATGCAAGTAGTGACAGGGCTAAACTATGGCTACACCTTC | CASSMQVVTGLNYGYTF
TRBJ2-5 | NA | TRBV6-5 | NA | TGTGCCAGCAAGGTACAGGGCCTGGGTGAAGAGACCCAGTACTTC | CASKVQGLGEETQYF